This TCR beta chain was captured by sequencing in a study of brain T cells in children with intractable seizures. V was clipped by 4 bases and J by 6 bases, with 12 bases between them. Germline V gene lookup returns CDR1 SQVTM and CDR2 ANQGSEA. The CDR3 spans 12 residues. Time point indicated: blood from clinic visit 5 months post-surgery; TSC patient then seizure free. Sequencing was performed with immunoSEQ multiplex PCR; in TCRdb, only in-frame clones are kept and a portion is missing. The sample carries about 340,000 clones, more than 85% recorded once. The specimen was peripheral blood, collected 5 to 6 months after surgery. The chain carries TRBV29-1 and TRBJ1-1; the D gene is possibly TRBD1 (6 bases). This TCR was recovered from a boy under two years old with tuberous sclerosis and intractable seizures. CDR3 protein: CSVAQGNAEAFF. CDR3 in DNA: TGCAGCGTTGCACAGGGTAACGCTGAAGCTTTCTTT. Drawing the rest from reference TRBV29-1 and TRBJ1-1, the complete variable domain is SAVISQKPSRDICQRGTSLTIQCQVDSQVTMMFWYRQQPGQSLTLIATANQGSEATYESGFVIDKFPISRPNLTFSTLTVSNMSPEDSSIYLCSVAQGNAEAFFGQGTRLTVV.